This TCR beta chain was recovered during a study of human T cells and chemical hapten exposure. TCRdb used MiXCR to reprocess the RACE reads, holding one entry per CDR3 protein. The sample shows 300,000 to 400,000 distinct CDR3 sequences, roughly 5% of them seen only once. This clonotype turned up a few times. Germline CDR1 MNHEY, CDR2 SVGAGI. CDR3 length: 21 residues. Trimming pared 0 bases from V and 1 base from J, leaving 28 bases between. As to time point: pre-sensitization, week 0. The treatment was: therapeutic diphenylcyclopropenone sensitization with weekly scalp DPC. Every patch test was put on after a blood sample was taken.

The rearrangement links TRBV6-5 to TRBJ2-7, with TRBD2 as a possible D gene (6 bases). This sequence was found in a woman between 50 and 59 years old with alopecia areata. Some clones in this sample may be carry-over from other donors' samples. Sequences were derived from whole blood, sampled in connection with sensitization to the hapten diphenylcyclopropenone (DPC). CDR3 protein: CASSYSGPEYRGSGGSYEQYF. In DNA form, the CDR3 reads TGTGCCAGCAGTTACTCTGGCCCCGAATATCGGGGGAGTGGAGGGTCCTACGAGCAGTACTTC.